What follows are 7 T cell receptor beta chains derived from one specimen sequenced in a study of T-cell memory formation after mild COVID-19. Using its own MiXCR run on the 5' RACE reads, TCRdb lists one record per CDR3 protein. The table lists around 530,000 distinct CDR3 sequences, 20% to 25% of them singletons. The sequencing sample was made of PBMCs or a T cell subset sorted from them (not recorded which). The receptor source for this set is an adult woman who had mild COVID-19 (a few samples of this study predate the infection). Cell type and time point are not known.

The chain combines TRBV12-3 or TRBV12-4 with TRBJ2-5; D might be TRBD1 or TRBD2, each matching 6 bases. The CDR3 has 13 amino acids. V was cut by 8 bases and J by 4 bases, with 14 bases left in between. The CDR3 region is CASGLGGGETQYF. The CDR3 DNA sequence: TGTGCCAGCGGTCTAGGGGGAGGAGAGACCCAGTACTTC.

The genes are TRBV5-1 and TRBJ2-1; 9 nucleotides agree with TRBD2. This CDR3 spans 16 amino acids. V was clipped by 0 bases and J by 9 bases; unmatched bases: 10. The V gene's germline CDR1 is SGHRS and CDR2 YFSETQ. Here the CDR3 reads CASSLAAGGGGSEQFF. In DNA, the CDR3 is TGCGCCAGCAGCTTGGCCGCCGGCGGGGGGGGAAGTGAGCAGTTCTTC.

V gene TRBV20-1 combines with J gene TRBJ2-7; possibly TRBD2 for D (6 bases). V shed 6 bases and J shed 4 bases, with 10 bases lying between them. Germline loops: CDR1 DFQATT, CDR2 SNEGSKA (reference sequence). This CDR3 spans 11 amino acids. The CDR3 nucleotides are TGCAGTGCACCCCGGGGGTACGAGCAGTACTTC. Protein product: CSAPRGYEQYF.

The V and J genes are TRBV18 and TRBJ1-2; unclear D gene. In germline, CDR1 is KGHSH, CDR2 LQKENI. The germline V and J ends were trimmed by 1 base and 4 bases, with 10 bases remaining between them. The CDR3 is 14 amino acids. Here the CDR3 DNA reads TGTGCCAGCTCACCACTCGACACATCCTATGGCTACACCTTC. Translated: CASSPLDTSYGYTF.

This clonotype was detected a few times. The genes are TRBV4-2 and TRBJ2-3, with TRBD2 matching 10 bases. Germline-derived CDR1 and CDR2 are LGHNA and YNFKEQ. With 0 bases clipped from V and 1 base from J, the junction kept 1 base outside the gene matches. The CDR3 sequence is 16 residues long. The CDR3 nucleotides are TGTGCCAGCAGCCAAGACGGGACTAGCGGCACAGATACGCAGTATTTT. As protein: CASSQDGTSGTDTQYF.

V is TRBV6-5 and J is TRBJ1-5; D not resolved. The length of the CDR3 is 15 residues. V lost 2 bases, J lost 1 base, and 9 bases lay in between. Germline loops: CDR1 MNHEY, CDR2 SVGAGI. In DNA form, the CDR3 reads TGTGCCAGCAGTTACGCGGGGATGAGCAATCAGCCCCAGCATTTT. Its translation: CASSYAGMSNQPQHF.

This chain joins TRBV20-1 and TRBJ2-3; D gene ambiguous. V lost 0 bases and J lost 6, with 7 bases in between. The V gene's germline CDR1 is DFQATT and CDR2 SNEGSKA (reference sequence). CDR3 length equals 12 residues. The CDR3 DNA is TGCAGTGCTAGAGATGGGGTTGATACGCAGTATTTT. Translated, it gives CSARDGVDTQYF.